Listed here are 13 T cell receptor beta chains from one sample, sequenced in a study of cytomegalovirus exposure and HLA in healthy donors. A multiplex PCR was run with 60 Vbeta primers and 13 Jbeta primers. Only in-frame clones appear in the TCRdb table, and some are missing; sequencing was by immunoSEQ multiplex PCR. The sample records 150,000 to 200,000 clones, approximately 73% being singletons. Sequences were obtained from PBMCs. The source of these receptors is a woman aged 30 to 39 in good health and CMV-seropositive.

The V call is TRBV5-8, the J call TRBJ1-4, with a possible D match to TRBD1 (6 bases). CDR3 length equals 15 residues. Trimming removed 4 bases from V and 1 base from J, with 11 bases in between. The germline CDR1 and CDR2 sequences are SGHTS and YDEGEE. The CDR3 DNA sequence: TGTGCCAGCAGCCCAGGGGTTGGAACTAATGAAAAACTGTTTTTT. This encodes CASSPGVGTNEKLFF.

The rearrangement links TRBV7-9 to TRBJ1-4; no clear D gene. Trimming left V 1 base short and J 8 bases short, with 8 bases between. The CDR3 runs to 13 residues. Germline CDR1 reads SEHNR; CDR2 reads FQNEAQ (reference sequence). The CDR3 sequence is CASSLGYEEKLFF. DNA of the CDR3: TGTGCCAGCAGCTTAGGGTATGAGGAAAAACTGTTTTTT.

The chain employs TRBV6-4 and TRBJ2-7; TRBD2 matches 11 bases. The CDR3 spans 15 residues. After removal of 3 bases from V and 0 bases from J, the junction contained 1 base not matched to a gene. Germline CDR1 is MRHNA and CDR2 is SNTAGT. In DNA form, the CDR3 reads TGTGCCAGCAGTGAACTAGCGGGGGCCTCCTACGAGCAGTACTTC. Its protein is CASSELAGASYEQYF.

The V call is TRBV2, the J call TRBJ2-3; 11 nucleotides agree with TRBD2. This CDR3 comprises 17 residues. J was trimmed by 0 bases and V by 6 bases; bases with no gene match: 8. The V gene's germline CDR1 is SNHLY and CDR2 FYNNEI. CDR3 bases: TGTGCCAGCAGAGGGGCTAGCGGGGGGCCTAGCACAGATACGCAGTATTTT. Translation gives CASRGASGGPSTDTQYF.

This clone was seen more than once but under ten times. This sequence joins TRBV6-1 and TRBJ1-1; 9 bases are shared with TRBD1. The CDR3 is made up of 13 amino acids. Looked up from germline, CDR1 is MNHNS and CDR2 is SASEGT. V was clipped by 7 bases and J by 8 bases; unmatched bases: 8. The DNA for the CDR3 is TGTGCCAGCACATCCGGGACAGGGTACGAAGCTTTCTTT. It translates to CASTSGTGYEAFF.

This chain links TRBV10-3 with TRBJ2-4; maybe TRBD2 (7 bases). CDR1 is ENHRY and CDR2 is SYGVKD in the germline V gene. CDR3 length: 13 residues. V was shortened by 8 bases and J by 2 bases, with 10 bases between the two germline ends. Here the CDR3 reads CAIGGAPKNIQYF. The CDR3 coding sequence is TGTGCCATCGGGGGGGCCCCCAAAAACATTCAGTACTTC.

J is TRBJ2-7 and V is TRBV6-5; a weak D match, TRBD1 (5 bases). This CDR3 is 13 amino acids long. The V and J ends lost 2 bases and 1 base respectively, with 6 bases between them. Germline V CDR1 and CDR2: MNHEY, SVGAGI. The CDR3 DNA is TGTGCCAGCAGTTACAGACAGTCCTACGAGCAGTACTTC. Translating it yields CASSYRQSYEQYF.

J is TRBJ2-2 and V is TRBV1; the table calls TRBD2, which could not be checked here. TRBV1 is noted as a pseudogene. The CDR3 contains 21 residues. The CDR3, as DNA: TGCACCAGCAGCCAAGAAGGAAGGGGCCTAGCGGGGGTAATGAACACCGGGGAGCTGTTTTTT. The encoded protein is CTSSQEGRGLAGVMNTGELFF.

The chain is built from TRBV6-1 and TRBJ2-5; TRBD2 matches 13 bases. Germline V gene lookup returns CDR1 MNHNS and CDR2 SASEGT. This CDR3 is 16 amino acids long. J gave up 1 base and V 4 bases, and 3 bases lay outside the gene matches. CDR3 in amino acids: CASSVRLAGGQETQYF. CDR3 DNA sequence: TGTGCCAGCAGTGTCAGACTAGCGGGGGGCCAAGAGACCCAGTACTTC.

This sequence joins TRBV9 and TRBJ2-3, with a possible D match to TRBD1 (5 bases). Germline lookup yields CDR1 SGDLS and CDR2 YYNGEE. V was pared by 2 bases and J by 2 bases, with 12 bases between. There are 15 residues in the CDR3. The CDR3 region is CASSVLARDTDTQYF. CDR3 DNA sequence: TGTGCCAGCAGCGTCCTGGCCAGGGACACAGATACGCAGTATTTT.

The sample holds a few counts of this clone. The chain uses TRBV28 and TRBJ1-5, with unresolved D. Trimming removed 2 bases from V and 12 bases from J, with 14 bases in between. The CDR3 sequence is 13 residues long. The germline CDR1 and CDR2 sequences are MDHEN and SYDVKM. The CDR3 coding sequence is TGTGCCAGCAGTTTAGTCGGCGCGGGCGGCCAGCATTTT. It is translated as CASSLVGAGGQHF.

Remarks on this clone: At one boundary the junction diverges from the germline segment, which might be a read error. V usage is TRBV6-5 and J usage is TRBJ2-7, with 10 positions matching TRBD1. The CDR3 is made up of 13 amino acids. Germline CDR1 MNHEY, CDR2 SVGAGI. The CDR3, as DNA: TGTGCCAGCAGTTACCGGGACAGGGGCCCTTTTTTCTTC. Protein sequence: CASSYRDRGPFFF.

This clone was detected a few times. The chain has TRBV7-8 and TRBJ2-3, with D perhaps matching TRBD2 (6 bases). The V gene lost 5 bases and the J gene lost 2 bases, with 14 bases spanning the gap. This CDR3 region has 15 residues. Germline CDR1 and CDR2: SGHVS and FQNEAQ. CDR3 loop: CASSPPGGTTDTQYF. DNA of the CDR3: TGTGCCAGCAGCCCCCCGGGCGGGACCACAGATACGCAGTATTTT.